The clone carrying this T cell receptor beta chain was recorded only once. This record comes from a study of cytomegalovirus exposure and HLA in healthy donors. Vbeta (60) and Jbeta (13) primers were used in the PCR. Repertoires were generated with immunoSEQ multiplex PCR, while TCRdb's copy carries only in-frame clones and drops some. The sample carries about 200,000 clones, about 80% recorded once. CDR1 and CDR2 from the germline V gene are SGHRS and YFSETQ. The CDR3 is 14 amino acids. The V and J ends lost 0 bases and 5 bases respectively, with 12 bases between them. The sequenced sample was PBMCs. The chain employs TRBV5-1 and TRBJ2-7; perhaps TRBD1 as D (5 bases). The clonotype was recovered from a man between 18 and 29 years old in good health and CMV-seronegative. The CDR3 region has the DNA TGCGCCAGCAGCTTGGGGGGCCGGTCGGACGAGCAGTACTTC. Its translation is CASSLGGRSDEQYF. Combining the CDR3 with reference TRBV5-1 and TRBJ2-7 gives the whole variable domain KAGVTQTPRYLIKTRGQQVTLSCSPISGHRSVSWYQQTPGQGLQFLFEYFSETQRNKGNFPGRFSGRQFSNSRSEMNVSTLELGDSALYLCASSLGGRSDEQYFGPGTRLTVT.